This is a list of T cell receptor beta chains from one sample in a study of blood T cells in healthy people across ages. TCRdb re-called the 5' RACE reads with MiXCR, one entry per CDR3 protein. The sample includes some 930,000 distinct CDR3 sequences, 25% to 35% of them seen just once. These same data were also listed under a study on T cells of mothers and their children.

Input material: blood. These receptors were taken from a woman in her thirties or forties in good health. Each CDR3 is given with its conserved first and last residue. Fields, in order: clone size, V gene, D gene, J gene, CDR3 protein, CDR3 DNA. The D gene is left open where the match is weak. Some rows mark clone size as missing; the rest say once, few, many or name a class of expanded clone.

-	TRBV12-3/TRBV12-4	-	TRBJ2-3	CASSSFRGGTDTQYF	TGTGCCAGCAGCAGCTTCAGGGGGGGCACAGATACGCAGTATTTT
-	TRBV7-2	-	TRBJ2-3	CASSPGDFPDTQYF	TGTGCCAGCAGCCCAGGGGACTTTCCAGATACGCAGTATTTT
many	TRBV29-1	-	TRBJ2-7	CSVRWASSYEQYF	TGCAGCGTCCGGTGGGCATCCTCCTACGAGCAGTACTTC
-	TRBV12-3/TRBV12-4	-	TRBJ1-2	CASSLALRQGPNYGYTF	TGTGCCAGCAGTTTAGCGCTCCGGCAGGGACCTAACTATGGCTACACCTTC
many	TRBV13	-	TRBJ2-5	CASSEHLQNQETQYF	TGTGCCAGCAGCGAACATCTACAGAACCAAGAGACCCAGTACTTC
few	TRBV7-2	TRBD2	TRBJ2-3	CASSPVGSGSTDTQYF	TGTGCCAGCAGTCCCGTTGGTAGCGGGAGCACAGATACGCAGTATTTT
-	TRBV27	-	TRBJ2-3	CASSETPGIRTDTQYF	TGTGCCAGCAGCGAAACTCCGGGGATTAGGACAGATACGCAGTATTTT
few	TRBV5-1	-	TRBJ2-5	CTSSMDVQETQYF	TGCACCAGCAGTATGGACGTCCAAGAGACCCAGTACTTC
many	TRBV5-1	TRBD1	TRBJ2-1	CASSSNRGLNEQFF	TGCGCCAGCAGCTCTAACAGGGGGCTCAATGAGCAGTTCTTC
-	TRBV12-3/TRBV12-4	-	TRBJ2-7	CASSLDYGAATSYEQYF	TGTGCCAGCAGCCTGGATTATGGGGCAGCGACCTCCTACGAGCAGTACTTC
many	TRBV20-1	TRBD1	TRBJ1-2	CSARKRTGDYTF	TGCAGTGCTAGAAAACGGACAGGAGACTACACCTTC
-	TRBV5-4	-	TRBJ2-1	CASSLAEVRLSYNEQFF	TGTGCCAGCAGCTTGGCCGAAGTCCGTTTATCCTACAATGAGCAGTTCTTC
many	TRBV29-1	-	TRBJ2-3	CSVSYTSTDTQYF	TGCAGCGTCAGTTACACTAGCACAGATACGCAGTATTTT
-	TRBV5-1	TRBD1	TRBJ2-7	CASSRQGSSCEQYF	TGCGCCAGCAGCCGACAGGGGAGCTCCTGCGAGCAGTACTTC
many	TRBV6-1	TRBD1	TRBJ2-7	CASLDRGITYEQYF	TGTGCCAGCCTTGACAGGGGTATCACCTACGAGCAGTACTTC
many	TRBV4-1	-	TRBJ1-2	CASSQAGVGYGYTF	TGCGCCAGCAGCCAAGCTGGGGTTGGTTATGGCTACACCTTC
few	TRBV7-9	-	TRBJ2-7	CASSPMVHEQYF	TGTGCCAGCAGCCCGATGGTGCACGAGCAGTACTTC
few	TRBV18	-	TRBJ2-5	CASSPLGAGQETQYF	TGTGCCAGCTCACCACTCGGGGCCGGGCAAGAGACCCAGTACTTC
-	TRBV29-1	TRBD1	TRBJ2-1	CSAFRQGARSGEQFF	TGCAGCGCTTTTCGACAGGGGGCTAGGTCCGGTGAGCAGTTCTTC
-	TRBV28	-	TRBJ2-3	CASSFSNTDTQYF	TGTGCCAGCAGTTTCTCCAACACAGATACGCAGTATTTT
few	TRBV7-2	-	TRBJ1-5	CASSSWTGQPQHF	TGTGCCAGCAGCTCCTGGACGGGCCAGCCCCAGCATTTT
few	TRBV27	-	TRBJ1-4	CASKADPRGEKLFF	TGTGCCAGCAAGGCGGACCCCCGAGGTGAAAAACTGTTTTTT
-	TRBV10-3	TRBD2	TRBJ2-7	CALGSREASGQYF	TGTGCCCTGGGGTCGCGGGAGGCGAGCGGGCAGTACTTC
-	TRBV7-9	TRBD1	TRBJ1-1	CASSPGDRDNTEAFF	TGTGCCAGCAGCCCCGGGGACAGGGACAACACTGAAGCTTTCTTT
many	TRBV29-1	-	TRBJ2-7	CSVASGIGYEQYF	TGCAGCGTTGCGTCCGGGATAGGGTACGAGCAGTACTTC
-	TRBV15	-	TRBJ1-4	CATGQKNEKLFF	TGTGCCACCGGACAGAAGAATGAAAAACTGTTTTTT
-	TRBV29-1	-	TRBJ1-1	CSVEEQANTEAFF	TGCAGCGTTGAGGAGCAGGCTAACACTGAAGCTTTCTTT
few	TRBV6-6	-	TRBJ1-5	CASSYLQGNQPQHF	TGTGCCAGCAGTTACCTACAGGGCAATCAGCCCCAGCATTTT